This entry concerns a single T cell receptor (beta chain). Its antigen is not identified. This sample was included in a study of a mutant IDH1 vaccine in newly diagnosed glioma. In the study overall: Commencement of vaccination occurred 4-6 weeks following radiotherapy alone, or concurrently with temozolomide cycles.

Produced via immunoSEQ multiplex PCR; TCRdb's table is partial and in-frame only. The data hold around 30,000 clones, with around nine tenths observed a single time. Trimming stripped 3 bases from V and 10 bases from J, with 7 bases between. This CDR3 spans 11 amino acids. Germline V CDR1 and CDR2: MNHEY, SMNVEV (reference sequence). Time point noted: week 47, end of study. Vaccination used 300 ug of mutant IDH1 20-mer peptide per dose, with topical imiquimod. Patients underwent eight vaccinations, which took place in weeks 1, 3, 5, 7, 11, 15, 19 and 23. Those who donated had recent WHO grade 3 or 4 IDH1-mutant, ATRX-lost astrocytomas.

The J gene is TRBJ2-1, the V gene TRBV27, with D possibly matching TRBD1 (5 bases). The sequence came from a woman in her twenties or thirties with glioma. The sequencing here drew on PBMCs, taken from a glioma patient whose treatment included an IDH1 peptide vaccine. CDR3: CASSFGHEQFF. The CDR3 coding sequence is TGTGCCAGCAGTTTCGGACACGAGCAGTTCTTC.